The 15 T cell receptor beta chains listed next were all sequenced from one sample in a study of chemoradiotherapy in HPV16-positive cancers. The protocol was immunoSEQ multiplex PCR, while the TCRdb copy is restricted to in-frame clones and leaves out a portion. This table has some 13,000 clones, around 87% appearing once. The specimen was blood, collected from a patient who underwent chemoradiotherapy. These receptors were taken from a human donor with HPV-associated anogenital cancer.

This clone came up a few times. The rearrangement links TRBV27 to TRBJ1-1; 12 positions match TRBD1. In germline, CDR1 is MNHEY, CDR2 SMNVEV (reference sequence). Trimming took 8 bases from V and 5 from J; bases not matched to a gene: 15. This CDR3 is 17 amino acids long. The CDR3 DNA reads as TGTGCCAGCTTCTCTCTTGGGACAGGGGGCAGGGTGACTGAAGCTTTCTTT. Encoded protein: CASFSLGTGGRVTEAFF.

This chain connects TRBV2 to TRBJ2-1; 10 nucleotides align to TRBD2. Germline V lookup: CDR1 SNHLY, CDR2 FYNNEI. The V gene end was trimmed by 8 bases and the J gene end by 2 bases; junction bases not matched to a gene: 6. This CDR3 comprises 15 residues. The CDR3 coding sequence is TGTGCCAGCGCACTTCTAGCGGGGGCCTACAATGAGCAGTTCTTC. Residues: CASALLAGAYNEQFF. The full variable domain, with the rest looked up from reference TRBV2 and TRBJ2-1, is EPEVTQTPSHQVTQMGQEVILRCVPISNHLYFYWYRQILGQKVEFLVSFYNNEISEKSEIFDDQFSVERPDGSNFTLKIRSTKLEDSAMYFCASALLAGAYNEQFFGPGTRLTVL.

This rearrangement joins TRBV30 to TRBJ2-3; 7 positions match TRBD1. Germline V CDR1 and CDR2: GTSNPN, SVGIG (reference sequence). The CDR3 covers 14 residues. After removal of 4 bases from V and 2 bases from J, the junction contained 6 bases not matched to a gene. CDR3 sequence (DNA): TGTGCCTGGACCTGGGACAGCCACACAGATACGCAGTATTTT. Translation: CAWTWDSHTDTQYF.

The V call is TRBV9, the J call TRBJ1-2; D perhaps matches TRBD1 (5 bases). Germline CDR1 SGDLS, CDR2 YYNGEE. V gave up 1 base and J gave up 0 bases, with 10 bases separating them. The CDR3 totals 15 residues. CDR3 sequence: CASSVTGDTNYGYTF. The CDR3, as DNA: TGTGCCAGCAGCGTAACGGGGGATACTAACTATGGCTACACCTTC.

The chain carries TRBV30 and TRBJ1-2; no clear D. CDR1 and CDR2 (germline): GTSNPN, SVGIG (reference sequence). The CDR3 has 10 amino acids. V lost 2 bases and J 8 bases, leaving 6 bases between the germline ends. CDR3 residues: CAWSISGYTF. CDR3 DNA sequence: TGTGCCTGGAGTATCTCGGGCTACACCTTC.

The chain links TRBV30 to TRBJ2-3; 10 bases align to TRBD1. CDR3 length equals 16 residues. Germline values: CDR1 GTSNPN, CDR2 SVGIG (reference sequence). The trim removed 1 base at V and 4 bases at J, leaving 8 bases unmatched. This chain's CDR3 is CAWSATWTGGADTQYF. DNA for the CDR3: TGTGCCTGGAGTGCAACCTGGACAGGGGGGGCAGATACGCAGTATTTT.

The chain recombines TRBV7-7 with TRBJ2-5, with 9 nucleotides matching TRBD2. The CDR3 consists of 13 residues. Germline-derived CDR1 and CDR2 are SSHAT and FNYEAQ (reference sequence). Losses at the gene ends were 5 bases for V and 5 bases for J; bases not matched to a gene: 3. CDR3 sequence (DNA): TGTGCCAGCAGCCCCGGGACTAGCGAGACCCAGTACTTC. Translation: CASSPGTSETQYF.

The chain couples TRBV30 to TRBJ1-5, with unresolved D. The CDR3 runs 13 residues. In germline, CDR1 is GTSNPN, CDR2 SVGIG (reference sequence). V lost 2 bases and J 8 bases, leaving 13 bases between the germline ends. For the CDR3, the DNA is TGTGCCTGGAGTTCCTCTCACGTCGAGCCCCAGCATTTT. Translated: CAWSSSHVEPQHF.

The CDR3 here is CASSFKTGRGHEQFF. CDR3 bases: TGTGCCAGCAGTTTTAAGACTGGTCGGGGGCATGAGCAGTTCTTC. The rearrangement joins TRBV2 to TRBJ2-1; perhaps D is TRBD1 or TRBD2 (6 bases each). The germline V and J ends were trimmed by 5 bases and 8 bases, with 19 bases remaining between them. Germline lookup yields CDR1 SNHLY and CDR2 FYNNEI. This CDR3 has 15 amino acids.

The sample holds one count of this clone. The rearrangement joins TRBV2 to TRBJ2-1, with 10 bases fitting TRBD1. The germline V gene has CDR1 SNHLY and CDR2 FYNNEI. The CDR3 is 13 residues long. The V gene end was trimmed by 8 bases and the J gene end by 6 bases; junction bases not matched to a gene: 4. The CDR3 protein is CASSRQGANEQFF. DNA of the CDR3: TGTGCCAGCTCCCGACAGGGGGCCAATGAGCAGTTCTTC. The complete variable domain, with remaining parts taken from reference TRBV2 and TRBJ2-1, reads EPEVTQTPSHQVTQMGQEVILRCVPISNHLYFYWYRQILGQKVEFLVSFYNNEISEKSEIFDDQFSVERPDGSNFTLKIRSTKLEDSAMYFCASSRQGANEQFFGPGTRLTVL.

This chain links TRBV27 with TRBJ1-4; TRBD1 might be the D (5 bases). CDR1 is MNHEY, CDR2 SMNVEV, per germline (reference sequence). V lost 11 bases, J lost 6 bases, and 19 bases lay in between. The CDR3 is 14 amino acids. CDR3 in DNA: TGTGCCGGGATTACCGGGACGGCGGATGAAAAACTGTTTTTT. It specifies CAGITGTADEKLFF.

The CDR3 DNA follows: TGCGCCAGCAGCTTGGGTGCCTCGGGGTTGGAGACCCAGTACTTC. This codes for CASSLGASGLETQYF. The gene calls are TRBV5-1 and TRBJ2-5; possibly TRBD2 for D (5 bases). CDR3 length: 15 amino acids. Germline V gene sequence: CDR1 SGHRS, CDR2 YFSETQ. V lost 0 bases and J 5 bases, leaving 14 bases between the germline ends.

This clone was seen a few times. V gene TRBV2 combines with J gene TRBJ2-6; TRBD1 matches at 7 bases. Germline CDR1 SNHLY, CDR2 FYNNEI. Trimming cost V 7 bases and J 0 bases; bases outside gene matches: 3. The length of the CDR3 is 15 residues. The CDR3: CASKDRNSGANVLTF. The CDR3 DNA sequence: TGTGCCAGCAAGGACAGGAACTCTGGGGCCAACGTCCTGACTTTC.

This chain uses TRBV27 with TRBJ2-5; 7 bases align to TRBD2. The germline gives CDR1 MNHEY, CDR2 SMNVEV (reference sequence). The ends lost 8 bases at V and 5 bases at J; junction bases unmatched: 5. The CDR3 spans 12 residues. CDR3 loop: CASSLLAETQYF. The CDR3 DNA follows: TGTGCCAGCTCCTTACTAGCGGAGACCCAGTACTTC.

The rearrangement joins TRBV9 to TRBJ1-6, with a weak D call TRBD1 (5 bases). The CDR3 sequence is 13 residues long. Germline V CDR1 and CDR2: SGDLS, YYNGEE. Trimming shortened V by 5 bases and J by 9 bases, and 12 bases separated the two germline ends. CDR3 loop: CASSWGDGSPLHF. In nucleotides, the CDR3 is TGTGCCAGCAGTTGGGGCGACGGTTCACCCCTCCACTTT.